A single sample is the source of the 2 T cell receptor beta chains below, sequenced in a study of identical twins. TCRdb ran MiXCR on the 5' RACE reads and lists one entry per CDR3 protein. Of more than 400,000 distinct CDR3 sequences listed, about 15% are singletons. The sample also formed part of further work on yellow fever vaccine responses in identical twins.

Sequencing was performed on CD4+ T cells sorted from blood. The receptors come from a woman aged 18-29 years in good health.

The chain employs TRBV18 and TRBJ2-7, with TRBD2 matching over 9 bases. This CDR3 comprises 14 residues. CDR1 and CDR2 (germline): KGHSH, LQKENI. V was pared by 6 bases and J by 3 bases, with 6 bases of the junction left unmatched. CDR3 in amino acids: CASSRLADHYEQYF. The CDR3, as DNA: TGTGCCAGCTCCCGACTAGCGGATCACTACGAGCAGTACTTC.

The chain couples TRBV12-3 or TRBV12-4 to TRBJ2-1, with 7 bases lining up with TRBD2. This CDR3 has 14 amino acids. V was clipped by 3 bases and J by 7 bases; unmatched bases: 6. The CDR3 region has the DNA TGTGCCAGCAGTTTTTGGGAGGGGAGGAATGAGCAGTTCTTC. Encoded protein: CASSFWEGRNEQFF.